These T cell receptor beta chains were read from a single sample in a study of blood T cell repertoires in COVID-19. Here immunoSEQ multiplex PCR was the method, and the copy in TCRdb shows in-frame clones only, minus some. Of about 130,000 clones in the sample, 81% were seen once. Sequencing was carried out using peripheral blood. The receptor source for this set is a young man with COVID-19, enrolled during active disease. Both conserved end residues are part of each CDR3. A D gene is named only where the DNA matches it firmly. Rows give clone size only sometimes, using once, few, many, or a class for an expanded clone.

abundance: .
v_gene: TRBV6-6
d_gene: TRBD2
j_gene: TRBJ2-1
len: 13
CDR3nt: TGTGCCAGCAGTCGACTAGCGGGCAATGAGCAGTTCTTC
CDR3aa: CASSRLAGNEQFF

abundance: .
v_gene: TRBV27
d_gene: .
j_gene: TRBJ1-2
len: 14
CDR3nt: TGTGCCAGCAGTCCCGGGGGGGCAGGGATTGGCTACACCTTC
CDR3aa: CASSPGGAGIGYTF

abundance: .
v_gene: TRBV11-3
d_gene: TRBD2
j_gene: TRBJ2-2
len: 17
CDR3nt: TGTGCCAGCAGCGTGACTAGCGGGGGGGCCGGCACCGGGGAGCTGTTTTTT
CDR3aa: CASSVTSGGAGTGELFF

abundance: .
v_gene: TRBV18
d_gene: .
j_gene: TRBJ1-2
len: 13
CDR3nt: TGTGCCAGCTCACATAAACCTGGGCATGGCTACACCTTC
CDR3aa: CASSHKPGHGYTF

abundance: .
v_gene: TRBV30
d_gene: .
j_gene: TRBJ2-1
len: 13
CDR3nt: TGTGCCTGGAGTGCGGGAGCCTACAATGAGCAGTTCTTC
CDR3aa: CAWSAGAYNEQFF

abundance: .
v_gene: TRBV11-3
d_gene: TRBD2
j_gene: TRBJ2-1
len: 15
CDR3nt: TGTGCCAGCAGCTTAGGGACTAGCGGGAGTCATGAGCAGTTCTTC
CDR3aa: CASSLGTSGSHEQFF

abundance: .
v_gene: TRBV28
d_gene: .
j_gene: TRBJ2-7
len: 16
CDR3nt: TGTGCCAGCAGTTCTCCCGGGACTGGGAGCTCCTACGAGCAGTACTTC
CDR3aa: CASSSPGTGSSYEQYF

abundance: once
v_gene: TRBV19
d_gene: TRBD1
j_gene: TRBJ1-6
len: 14
CDR3nt: TGTGCCAGTACCCAGGGACAGGGAGAGTCACCCCTCCACTTT
CDR3aa: CASTQGQGESPLHF

abundance: .
v_gene: TRBV11-1
d_gene: .
j_gene: TRBJ1-1
len: 15
CDR3nt: TGTGCCAGCAGCTCAGGACAAGGCCGCCTCACTGAAGCTTTCTTT
CDR3aa: CASSSGQGRLTEAFF

abundance: .
v_gene: TRBV6-4
d_gene: TRBD2
j_gene: TRBJ2-1
len: 16
CDR3nt: TGTGCCAGCAGTGAATTTAGCGGGGGGAGCTACAATGAGCAGTTCTTC
CDR3aa: CASSEFSGGSYNEQFF

abundance: .
v_gene: TRBV15
d_gene: .
j_gene: TRBJ2-1
len: 16
CDR3nt: TGTGCCACCAGCAGAGGACATTCCGACAGGTACAATGAGCAGTTCTTC
CDR3aa: CATSRGHSDRYNEQFF

abundance: .
v_gene: TRBV11-2
d_gene: TRBD1
j_gene: TRBJ2-3
len: 18
CDR3nt: TGTGCCAGCAGGTCATTGCGTCCCTCCCCCAGGGGGCCCGATACGCAGTATTTT
CDR3aa: CASRSLRPSPRGPDTQYF

abundance: once
v_gene: TRBV7-9
d_gene: .
j_gene: TRBJ1-6
len: 12
CDR3nt: TGTGCCAGCAGCTCGACAGGTTTTTCCCTCCACTTT
CDR3aa: CASSSTGFSLHF

abundance: .
v_gene: TRBV27
d_gene: .
j_gene: TRBJ1-2
len: 13
CDR3nt: TGTGCCAGCAGTCCGATGACAAGCTATGGCTACACCTTC
CDR3aa: CASSPMTSYGYTF

abundance: .
v_gene: TRBV18
d_gene: TRBD1
j_gene: TRBJ2-7
len: 14
CDR3nt: TGTGCCAGCTCATACGGACAGGAGATGGGGGAGCAGTACTTC
CDR3aa: CASSYGQEMGEQYF

abundance: .
v_gene: TRBV5-8
d_gene: .
j_gene: TRBJ2-3
len: 16
CDR3nt: TGTGCCAGCAGCTTCCGACTACCTGGGGGCACAGATACGCAGTATTTT
CDR3aa: CASSFRLPGGTDTQYF

abundance: .
v_gene: TRBV6-5
d_gene: .
j_gene: TRBJ2-2
len: 12
CDR3nt: TGTGCCAGCAGGGAGCTCGGCGGGGAGCTGTTTTTT
CDR3aa: CASRELGGELFF

abundance: .
v_gene: TRBV27
d_gene: .
j_gene: TRBJ1-2
len: 14
CDR3nt: TGTGCCAGCAGTGAGAACAGGGATACCTATGGCTACACCTTC
CDR3aa: CASSENRDTYGYTF

abundance: .
v_gene: TRBV11-2
d_gene: .
j_gene: TRBJ1-6
len: 13
CDR3nt: TGTGCCAGCACCCTCCAACTAAAGAATCCCCTCCACTTT
CDR3aa: CASTLQLKNPLHF

abundance: once
v_gene: TRBV27
d_gene: TRBD1
j_gene: TRBJ1-5
len: 15
CDR3nt: TGTGCCAGCAGGGCGGGGACAGGGGGCAATCAGCCCCAGCATTTT
CDR3aa: CASRAGTGGNQPQHF

abundance: .
v_gene: TRBV29-1
d_gene: .
j_gene: TRBJ2-5
len: 14
CDR3nt: TGCAGCGTGGCTGGGCGGGGATTGCAAGAGACCCAGTACTTC
CDR3aa: CSVAGRGLQETQYF

abundance: few
v_gene: TRBV4-1
d_gene: .
j_gene: TRBJ1-1
len: 14
CDR3nt: TGCGCCAGCACCCAGGGACACAGTAACACTGAAGCTTTCTTT
CDR3aa: CASTQGHSNTEAFF

abundance: once
v_gene: TRBV18
d_gene: .
j_gene: TRBJ1-3
len: 16
CDR3nt: TGTGCCAGCTCACCACCGACCAGGGTGGCTGGAAACACCATATATTTT
CDR3aa: CASSPPTRVAGNTIYF

abundance: .
v_gene: TRBV19
d_gene: .
j_gene: TRBJ2-7
len: 17
CDR3nt: TGTGCCAGTAGTATAGAGGTTCGAAGCGACCGCCCCTACGAGCAGTACTTC
CDR3aa: CASSIEVRSDRPYEQYF

abundance: .
v_gene: TRBV4-1
d_gene: .
j_gene: TRBJ2-7
len: 16
CDR3nt: TGCGCCAGCAGCCAAGATTTTGCGGGGACCACCTACGAGCAGTACTTC
CDR3aa: CASSQDFAGTTYEQYF

abundance: .
v_gene: TRBV5-1
d_gene: TRBD1
j_gene: TRBJ1-4
len: 15
CDR3nt: TGCGCCAGCAGCTCCGGGACAGGGTTTCAGGAAAAACTGTTTTTT
CDR3aa: CASSSGTGFQEKLFF

abundance: .
v_gene: TRBV5-8
d_gene: .
j_gene: TRBJ2-5
len: 15
CDR3nt: TGTGCCAGCAGCTTGGTAGGGGGTCTCCAAGAGACCCAGTACTTC
CDR3aa: CASSLVGGLQETQYF

abundance: .
v_gene: TRBV10-3
d_gene: .
j_gene: TRBJ2-1
len: 14
CDR3nt: TGTGCCACCGACCCAGGGGTCTCCTACAATGAGCAGTTCTTC
CDR3aa: CATDPGVSYNEQFF

abundance: .
v_gene: TRBV7-9
d_gene: .
j_gene: TRBJ1-2
len: 11
CDR3nt: TGTGCCAGCAGCTACGGGGGAGGCTACACCTTC
CDR3aa: CASSYGGGYTF

abundance: .
v_gene: TRBV19
d_gene: .
j_gene: TRBJ2-3
len: 15
CDR3nt: TGTGCCAGTAGTACCTGGAGCGTTAGCACAGATACGCAGTATTTT
CDR3aa: CASSTWSVSTDTQYF

abundance: .
v_gene: TRBV7-3
d_gene: TRBD2
j_gene: TRBJ2-5
len: 14
CDR3nt: TGTGCCAGCAGCACGAGCGGGAGAGGGGAGACCCAGTACTTC
CDR3aa: CASSTSGRGETQYF

abundance: once
v_gene: TRBV12-5
d_gene: .
j_gene: TRBJ2-1
len: 15
CDR3nt: TGTGCTAGTGGTGGTTATGTCGAGGCCACGGATGAGCAGTTCTTC
CDR3aa: CASGGYVEATDEQFF

abundance: .
v_gene: TRBV28
d_gene: TRBD1
j_gene: TRBJ2-7
len: 14
CDR3nt: TGTGCCAGCAGTTACGGGACAGGGGCCTACGAGCAGTACTTC
CDR3aa: CASSYGTGAYEQYF

abundance: .
v_gene: TRBV24-1
d_gene: TRBD2
j_gene: TRBJ2-2
len: 16
CDR3nt: TGTGCCACCAGTGAGCCGACTAGCCTGAACACCGGGGAGCTGTTTTTT
CDR3aa: CATSEPTSLNTGELFF

abundance: few
v_gene: TRBV6-1
d_gene: .
j_gene: TRBJ2-3
len: 19
CDR3nt: TGTGCCAGCAGTGGCCCCTCGAGCAGGGTCCTCACTAGCACAGATACGCAGTATTTT
CDR3aa: CASSGPSSRVLTSTDTQYF

abundance: .
v_gene: TRBV23-1
d_gene: .
j_gene: TRBJ1-6
len: 13
CDR3nt: TGCGCCAGTGGGCCTCGGGGGAGTTCACCCCTCCACTTT
CDR3aa: CASGPRGSSPLHF

abundance: .
v_gene: TRBV7-9
d_gene: .
j_gene: TRBJ2-1
len: 15
CDR3nt: TGTGCCAGCAGCTTAGATCAGGGATCCTACAATGAGCAGTTCTTC
CDR3aa: CASSLDQGSYNEQFF

abundance: .
v_gene: TRBV10-3
d_gene: TRBD1
j_gene: TRBJ2-3
len: 14
CDR3nt: TGTGCCATCAGCTCCGGGACAGGGTTGGATACGCAGTATTTT
CDR3aa: CAISSGTGLDTQYF

abundance: .
v_gene: TRBV7-9
d_gene: .
j_gene: TRBJ2-3
len: 15
CDR3nt: TGTGCCAGCAGCTCCCGGGACTTCTCCACAGATACGCAGTATTTT
CDR3aa: CASSSRDFSTDTQYF

abundance: .
v_gene: TRBV7-9
d_gene: TRBD2
j_gene: TRBJ2-3
len: 16
CDR3nt: TGTGCCAGCAGCTCAGGGACTAGCGGGGGCCTTGGTACGCAGTATTTT
CDR3aa: CASSSGTSGGLGTQYF

abundance: .
v_gene: TRBV19
d_gene: .
j_gene: TRBJ1-5
len: 14
CDR3nt: TGTGCCAGTAGTATTGGCACGCTGGCCCAGCCCCAGCATTTT
CDR3aa: CASSIGTLAQPQHF

abundance: .
v_gene: TRBV9
d_gene: TRBD2
j_gene: TRBJ2-1
len: 18
CDR3nt: TGTGCCAGCAGCGTAGGCCCTAGCGGGGGGGCCTCCTACAATGAGCAGTTCTTC
CDR3aa: CASSVGPSGGASYNEQFF

abundance: .
v_gene: TRBV28
d_gene: TRBD1
j_gene: TRBJ2-7
len: 16
CDR3nt: TGTGCCAGCAGTCCCCCCCCGGCGGCAGGGGGATACGAGCAGTACTTC
CDR3aa: CASSPPPAAGGYEQYF

abundance: .
v_gene: TRBV5-4
d_gene: .
j_gene: TRBJ1-1
len: 16
CDR3nt: TGTGCCAGCAGCTTGGGGGGGGGAAGAGTGCGGACTGAAGCTTTCTTT
CDR3aa: CASSLGGGRVRTEAFF

abundance: .
v_gene: TRBV2
d_gene: .
j_gene: TRBJ2-2
len: 16
CDR3nt: TGTGCCAGCAGTGATATCCCAGGGTCGGGTCCCGGGGAGCTGTTTTTT
CDR3aa: CASSDIPGSGPGELFF

abundance: few
v_gene: TRBV11-3
d_gene: .
j_gene: TRBJ2-1
len: 17
CDR3nt: TGTGCCAGCAGCTTGGGAGCGGAGCCGAGCTCCTACAATGAGCAGTTCTTC
CDR3aa: CASSLGAEPSSYNEQFF

abundance: once
v_gene: TRBV19
d_gene: .
j_gene: TRBJ1-4
len: 14
CDR3nt: TGTGCCAACCGCAGCGGCACCTTTAATGAAAAACTGTTTTTT
CDR3aa: CANRSGTFNEKLFF

abundance: few
v_gene: TRBV7-3
d_gene: .
j_gene: TRBJ1-2
len: 15
CDR3nt: TGTGCCAGCAGCTTTCTGACTGAGGGGGTATATGGCTACACCTTC
CDR3aa: CASSFLTEGVYGYTF

abundance: .
v_gene: TRBV10-2
d_gene: .
j_gene: TRBJ1-1
len: 15
CDR3nt: TGCGCCAGCAGTGAGTTGGAGGGGGGGCTGACTGAAGCTTTCTTT
CDR3aa: CASSELEGGLTEAFF

abundance: once
v_gene: TRBV5-6
d_gene: .
j_gene: TRBJ1-4
len: 16
CDR3nt: TGTGCCAGCAGCTTGGCGGCAGCGAGAGGTAATGAAAAACTGTTTTTT
CDR3aa: CASSLAAARGNEKLFF

abundance: once
v_gene: TRBV28
d_gene: TRBD1
j_gene: TRBJ2-5
len: 15
CDR3nt: TGTGCCAGCAGTTCCCACAGGGGGCGGAAAGAGACCCAGTACTTC
CDR3aa: CASSSHRGRKETQYF